The 30 T cell receptor beta chains in this list originate from one sample, sequenced in a study of T cells in Graves' hyperthyroidism and ophthalmopathy. Researchers took RNA transcripts and amplified the TCR beta CDR3 regions from them. Researchers ran a first-round RT-PCR on the TCR CDR3 using the HTBI primer set. TCRdb processed the multiplex PCR reads anew with MiXCR; each CDR3 protein has one entry. Among under 600,000 distinct CDR3 sequences listed, more than 15% were seen once. The sample taken for sequencing was blood. The source is a woman between 40 and 50 years old with Graves' ophthalmopathy.

A few counts support this clonotype. The genes are TRBV5-1 and TRBJ1-1; D unclear. This CDR3 comprises 15 residues. Germline V gene sequence: CDR1 SGHRS, CDR2 YFSETQ. V was cut by 0 bases and J by 6 bases, with 15 bases left in between. This CDR3 reads CASSLGDLPRPEAFF. The CDR3 nucleotides are TGCGCCAGCAGCTTGGGAGACCTTCCACGCCCTGAAGCTTTCTTT.

The chain carries TRBV7-9 and TRBJ1-2; D call uncertain. Germline V gene lookup returns CDR1 SEHNR and CDR2 FQNEAQ (reference sequence). V was shortened by 7 bases and J by 4 bases, with 13 bases between the two germline ends. This CDR3 comprises 13 residues. The DNA for the CDR3 is TGTGCCAGCATCGACGAGGAGGCCTATGGCTACACCTTC. Protein sequence: CASIDEEAYGYTF.

This clonotype was recorded at least ten times. V gene TRBV11-2 combines with J gene TRBJ2-5, with 7 bases fitting TRBD1. Trimming took 3 bases from V and 5 from J; bases not matched to a gene: 6. The CDR3 runs 14 residues. CDR1 and CDR2 from the germline V gene are SGHAT and FQNNGV. Written as DNA, the CDR3 is TGTGCCAGCAGCTTGGGAACAGGGGAGGAGACCCAGTACTTC. This encodes CASSLGTGEETQYF.

This clonotype was seen more than once but under ten times. The gene calls are TRBV7-9 and TRBJ2-4, with 8 bases lining up with TRBD1. The CDR3 length is 16 residues. The V gene's germline CDR1 is SEHNR and CDR2 FQNEAQ (reference sequence). Germline trimming cut 1 base from V and 2 bases from J; bases unmatched to any gene: 4. The CDR3 DNA reads as TGTGCCAGCAGCTTAGACCGACAGGGGACCAAAAACATTCAGTACTTC. This encodes CASSLDRQGTKNIQYF.

This clonotype has ten or more counts. The chain combines TRBV24-1 with TRBJ2-7, with D tentatively TRBD2 (5 bases). V was pared by 5 bases and J by 0 bases, with 10 bases between. Germline values: CDR1 KGHDR, CDR2 SFDVKD. This CDR3 contains 14 residues. CDR3 region: CATSASGISYEQYF. CDR3 in DNA: TGTGCCACCAGTGCCTCCGGGATCTCCTACGAGCAGTACTTC.

The table lists this clonotype with a few counts. The chain combines TRBV4-1 with TRBJ2-2; D ambiguous. CDR1 is MGHRA and CDR2 is YSYEKL in the germline V gene. The CDR3 runs 14 residues. V shed 3 bases and J shed 2 bases, with 7 bases lying between them. CDR3 coding DNA: TGCGCCAGCAGCCAGCCATTCAACACCGGGGAGCTGTTTTTT. Residues: CASSQPFNTGELFF.

The chain has TRBV7-9 and TRBJ1-1; tentatively, D is TRBD1 (5 bases). Trimming cost V 3 bases and J 4 bases, with 21 bases left between them. CDR3 length: 17 amino acids. Germline lookup yields CDR1 SEHNR and CDR2 FQNEAQ (reference sequence). The CDR3 loop is CASSFHRPGHRGTEAFF. CDR3 nucleotide sequence: TGTGCCAGCAGCTTCCACCGCCCAGGACACCGGGGCACTGAAGCTTTCTTT.

In this sample, this clonotype turned up a few times. The chain links TRBV20-1 to TRBJ1-2, with D uncertain. The CDR3 runs 11 residues. Trimming shortened V by 5 bases and J by 2 bases, and 6 bases separated the two germline ends. CDR1 DFQATT and CDR2 SNEGSKA come from the germline V gene (reference sequence). CDR3 DNA: TGCAGTGCTTCACGGAACTATGGCTACACCTTC. It yields the protein CSASRNYGYTF.

The genes are TRBV7-6 and TRBJ2-1; 11 bases match TRBD2. V lost 4 bases to trimming and J lost 7 bases; unmatched junction nucleotides: 6. This CDR3 region has 15 residues. Germline CDR1 is SGHVS and CDR2 is FNYEAQ. The CDR3 spells CASSSGTSGLNEQFF. The DNA for the CDR3 is TGTGCCAGCAGCTCCGGGACTAGCGGTTTAAATGAGCAGTTCTTC.

Ten or more counts support this clonotype. CDR3 sequence: CASSHPSGGPDTQYF. The CDR3 nucleotides read TGTGCCAGCAGCCATCCTAGCGGGGGACCAGATACGCAGTATTTT. The V gene is TRBV3-1, the J gene TRBJ2-3; 10 bases agree with TRBD2. The CDR3 consists of 15 residues. CDR1 and CDR2 from the germline V gene are LGHDT and YNNKEL (reference sequence). V trimming: 3 bases; J trimming: 4 bases; junction bases outside the gene matches: 4.

The rearrangement uses TRBV28 and TRBJ1-5, with 9 bases aligning to TRBD1. Germline V gene data show CDR1 as MDHEN and CDR2 as SYDVKM. Trimming removed 5 bases from V and 7 bases from J; junction bases left unmatched: 9. The CDR3 is 15 amino acids. The CDR3 region has the DNA TGTGCCAGCAGTGAGAGGACAGGGGCTACGCAGCCCCAGCATTTT. Amino acids: CASSERTGATQPQHF.

Points on this clonotype: One junction end disagrees with the germline gene, perhaps due to a read error. The CDR3 region is CSARDLSPADTQYF. CDR3 DNA: TGCAGTGCCAGAGATCTGTCTCCAGCAGATACGCAGTATTTT. The chain couples TRBV20-1 to TRBJ2-3, with D hard to call. The germline V gene encodes CDR1 DFQATT and CDR2 SNEGSKA (reference sequence). There are 14 residues in the CDR3.

The V call is TRBV7-9, the J call TRBJ2-5; 9 bases agree with TRBD1. The V gene end was trimmed by 5 bases and the J gene end by 7 bases; junction bases not matched to a gene: 8. CDR1 is SEHNR, CDR2 FQNEAQ, per germline (reference sequence). This CDR3 has 14 residues. The CDR3 nucleotides read TGTGCCAGCAGCGTCCCGGGACAGGGTGTGACCCAGTACTTC. Amino acids: CASSVPGQGVTQYF.

This clonotype occurred many times. V gene TRBV12-3 or TRBV12-4 combines with J gene TRBJ2-5; 7 nucleotides match TRBD1. CDR3 length: 15 amino acids. J lost 3 bases, V lost 7 bases, and 11 bases had no gene match. The CDR3 bases are TGTGCCAGCATCCTCAGTATAGGGGGCAAAGAGACCCAGTACTTC. The encoded protein is CASILSIGGKETQYF.

This clonotype was observed at least ten times. This chain connects TRBV20-1 to TRBJ2-7; D not resolved. Per the germline V gene, CDR1 is DFQATT and CDR2 is SNEGSKA (reference sequence). Trimming left V 0 bases short and J 6 bases short, with 9 bases between. The CDR3 covers 12 residues. As DNA, the CDR3 is TGCAGTGCTAGAGATCTCGTATCCGAGCAGTACTTC. It yields the protein CSARDLVSEQYF.

This clonotype appeared a few times. The chain couples TRBV12-3 or TRBV12-4 to TRBJ2-7; possibly TRBD1 for D (6 bases). This CDR3 spans 15 amino acids. Trimming pared 6 bases from V and 2 bases from J, leaving 17 bases between. CDR3 sequence: CASSPRTVQTYEQYF. The CDR3 DNA reads as TGTGCCAGCAGCCCCCGGACAGTTCAGACCTACGAGCAGTACTTC.

This clonotype was counted at least ten times. This chain links TRBV2 with TRBJ2-2; D is unresolved. The V gene lost 6 bases and the J gene lost 0 bases, with 11 bases spanning the gap. CDR3 length: 15 amino acids. Germline CDR1 and CDR2: SNHLY and FYNNEI. The CDR3, as DNA: TGTGCCAGCAGCATACTCGGAACGAACACCGGGGAGCTGTTTTTT. Translating it yields CASSILGTNTGELFF.

The table lists this clonotype with a few counts. The chain has TRBV20-1 and TRBJ2-7; 8 bases agree with TRBD2. Germline V gene lookup returns CDR1 DFQATT and CDR2 SNEGSKA (reference sequence). The ends lost 4 bases at V and 5 bases at J; junction bases unmatched: 16. CDR3 size: 16 residues. The CDR3 reads CSATGGKSGSTDEQYF. The CDR3, as DNA: TGCAGTGCTACGGGGGGCAAAAGCGGGAGTACCGACGAGCAGTACTTC.

The chain joins TRBV30 to TRBJ1-5; 8 bases match TRBD1. The J segment lost 5 bases and the V segment lost 0 bases, leaving 0 bases of the junction unmatched. The CDR3 totals 13 residues. Germline assignment: CDR1 GTSNPN and CDR2 SVGIG (reference sequence). CDR3 sequence reads: CAWSVTGDQPQHF. The CDR3 DNA reads as TGTGCCTGGAGTGTGACAGGGGATCAGCCCCAGCATTTT.

In its sample, this clonotype was seen many times. V usage is TRBV27 and J usage is TRBJ1-4; D may be TRBD1 (5 bases). CDR3 length: 16 amino acids. Trimming pared 6 bases from V and 5 bases from J, leaving 19 bases between. The germline gives CDR1 MNHEY, CDR2 SMNVEV (reference sequence). The CDR3 DNA reads as TGTGCCAGCAGGACTTCAACCCCAGGGCGGAATGAAAAACTGTTTTTT. Protein product: CASRTSTPGRNEKLFF.

This CDR3 reads CASSLGRAGGEETQYF. Here the CDR3 DNA reads TGTGCCAGCAGCTTAGGTAGAGCAGGGGGAGAAGAGACCCAGTACTTC. The V call is TRBV7-9, the J call TRBJ2-5, with 7 positions matching TRBD1. The CDR3 loop spans 16 amino acids. After removal of 1 base from V and 3 bases from J, the junction contained 8 bases not matched to a gene. Germline assignment: CDR1 SEHNR and CDR2 FQNEAQ (reference sequence).

The chain carries TRBV19 and TRBJ2-1; TRBD2 matches 10 bases. The germline V gene has CDR1 LNHDA and CDR2 SQIVND (reference sequence). CDR3 length: 16 residues. V dropped 6 bases and J dropped 8; count of bases not matched to a gene: 13. CDR3 protein: CASSLRMGLATYEQFF. The DNA for the CDR3 is TGTGCCAGTAGCCTGAGAATGGGACTAGCGACCTATGAGCAGTTCTTC. Filled out from reference TRBV19 and TRBJ2-1, the complete variable domain reads DGGITQSPKYLFRKEGQNVTLSCEQNLNHDAMYWYRQDPGQGLRLIYYSQIVNDFQKGDIAEGYSVSREKKESFPLTVTSAQKNPTAFYLCASSLRMGLATYEQFFGPGTRLTVL.

This clonotype appeared many times. This rearrangement joins TRBV12-3 or TRBV12-4 to TRBJ2-7; weak D call: TRBD2 (5 bases). The CDR3 contains 18 residues. The V gene lost 6 bases and the J gene lost 3 bases, with 27 bases spanning the gap. CDR3 sequence reads: CASRHTGSMVVGNYEQYF. CDR3 DNA sequence: TGTGCCAGCAGGCACACGGGAAGCATGGTTGTTGGGAACTACGAGCAGTACTTC.

The V call is TRBV20-1, the J call TRBJ1-5, with 7 bases that match TRBD1. This CDR3 comprises 16 residues. V was clipped by 6 bases and J by 7 bases; unmatched bases: 18. From germline, CDR1 is DFQATT and CDR2 SNEGSKA (reference sequence). The DNA of the CDR3 is TGCAGTGCCCCCGTCCCAGGGGGTCCCTTGGGGCAGCCCCAGCATTTT. Its protein is CSAPVPGGPLGQPQHF.

This clonotype was found many times. The chain joins TRBV18 to TRBJ1-1; tentatively, D is TRBD1 (6 bases). V gave up 5 bases and J gave up 3 bases, with 16 bases separating them. CDR1 and CDR2 (germline): KGHSH, LQKENI. The CDR3 is made up of 15 amino acids. CDR3 in DNA: TGTGCCAGCTCAATAGGCCAAGCAGGGGACACTGAAGCTTTCTTT. This codes for CASSIGQAGDTEAFF.

The rearrangement links TRBV5-1 to TRBJ2-3; D might be TRBD2 (5 bases). This CDR3 is built from 12 residues. The V end lost 0 bases, the J end lost 7 bases, and 6 bases lay between the germline ends. In germline, CDR1 is SGHRS, CDR2 YFSETQ. The CDR3 sequence is CASSLGENTQYF. The CDR3 DNA is TGCGCCAGCAGCTTGGGGGAGAATACGCAGTATTTT.

This clonotype was recorded at least ten times. The chain uses TRBV20-1 and TRBJ1-2; 8 bases line up with TRBD1. Trimming took 2 bases from V and 6 from J; bases not matched to a gene: 8. This CDR3 has 14 amino acids. Germline lookup yields CDR1 DFQATT and CDR2 SNEGSKA (reference sequence). The DNA for the CDR3 is TGCAGTGCTAGAAACGAGGACAGGGACGATGGCTACACCTTC. This gives the protein CSARNEDRDDGYTF.

This clonotype has ten or more counts. The V and J genes are TRBV3-1 and TRBJ2-7; tentatively, D is TRBD2 (6 bases). The CDR3 extends over 18 amino acids. Germline loops: CDR1 LGHDT, CDR2 YNNKEL (reference sequence). V was cut by 1 base and J by 0 bases, with 19 bases left in between. The CDR3 DNA reads TGTGCCAGCAGCCAAGCACCCCCGGGACTTCGGATCTCCTACGAGCAGTACTTC. Its translation is CASSQAPPGLRISYEQYF.

The sample holds many counts of this clonotype. The chain joins TRBV20-1 to TRBJ2-3; no clear D. V gave up 1 base and J gave up 0 bases, with 20 bases separating them. Per the germline V gene, CDR1 is DFQATT and CDR2 is SNEGSKA (reference sequence). The CDR3 has 18 amino acids. The CDR3 DNA reads TGCAGTGCTAGAGCATTCCGGCCGGCGCGAACTAGCACAGATACGCAGTATTTT. Translation gives CSARAFRPARTSTDTQYF.

This rearrangement joins TRBV20-1 to TRBJ1-2, with D unresolved. The V end was cut by 0 bases, the J end by 4 bases, with 6 bases between. CDR3 size: 12 residues. Germline CDR1 is DFQATT and CDR2 is SNEGSKA (reference sequence). The CDR3 protein is CSARDGSYGYTF. As DNA, the CDR3 is TGCAGTGCTAGAGATGGGAGCTATGGCTACACCTTC.